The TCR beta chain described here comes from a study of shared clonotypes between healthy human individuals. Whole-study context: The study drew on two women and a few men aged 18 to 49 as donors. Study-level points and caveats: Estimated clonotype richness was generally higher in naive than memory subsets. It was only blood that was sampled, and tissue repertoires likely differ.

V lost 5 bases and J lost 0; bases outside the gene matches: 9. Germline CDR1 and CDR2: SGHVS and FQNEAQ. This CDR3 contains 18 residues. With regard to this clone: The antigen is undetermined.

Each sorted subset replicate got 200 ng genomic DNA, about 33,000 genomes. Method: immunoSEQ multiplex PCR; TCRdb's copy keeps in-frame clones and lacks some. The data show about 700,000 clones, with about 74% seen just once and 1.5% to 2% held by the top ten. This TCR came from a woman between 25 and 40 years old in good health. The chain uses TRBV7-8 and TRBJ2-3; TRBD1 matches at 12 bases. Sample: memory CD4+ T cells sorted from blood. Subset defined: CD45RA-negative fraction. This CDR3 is CASSLRDRGLVSTDTQYF. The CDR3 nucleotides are TGTGCCAGCAGCCTCCGGGACAGGGGGCTCGTGAGCACAGATACGCAGTATTTT.